These T cell receptor beta chains were read from a single sample in a study of T cell repertoires in cytomegalovirus infection. TCRdb recomputed calls from the reads with MiXCR, one row per CDR3 protein. The table shows approximately 200,000 distinct CDR3 sequences, with about 23% occurring only once. Sequenced sample: CD8+ T cells from PBMCs. The receptors here all came from a human donor in good health (CMV status not recorded). Some clones in this sample may be carry-over from other donors' samples. Each CDR3 is given with its conserved first and last residue. The D gene is left open where the match is weak. Clone size is shown for a subset of rows, as once, few, many or a class of expanded clone.

.	TRBV14	.	TRBJ2-7	TGTGCCAGCAGCTCGGGACTTTCCTACGAGCAGTACTTC	CASSSGLSYEQYF
.	TRBV3-1	.	TRBJ1-1	TGTGCCAGCAGCCAAGATGTGAGGATAACTGAAGCTTTCTTT	CASSQDVRITEAFF
.	TRBV20-1	.	TRBJ1-1	TGCAGTGCTAGAGGCTGGGGAGAGAGGGGCACTGAAGCTTTCTTT	CSARGWGERGTEAFF
few	TRBV9	.	TRBJ2-1	TGTGCCAGCAGCGTAGGTGGGGATCCCTACAATGAGCAGTTCTTC	CASSVGGDPYNEQFF
once	TRBV29-1	.	TRBJ2-1	TGCAGCGTGGACCTAGGACAGGAGCAGTTCTTC	CSVDLGQEQFF
few	TRBV9	TRBD2	TRBJ2-5	TGTGCCAGCACCAACTCACTAGCGGACGGGGATCGGACCCAGTACTTC	CASTNSLADGDRTQYF
many	TRBV7-6	.	TRBJ1-1	TGTGCCAGCAGACCCACACAGAACACTGAAGCTTTCTTT	CASRPTQNTEAFF
.	TRBV6-1	.	TRBJ2-1	TGTGCCAGCAGTCCCCCTGGGGGGGAGCAGTTCTTC	CASSPPGGEQFF
many	TRBV5-4	.	TRBJ2-1	TGTGCCAGCAGCTTGTTGAGTGCACGCAATGAGCAGTTCTTC	CASSLLSARNEQFF
.	TRBV20-1	.	TRBJ1-1	TGCAGCCTATTTCTTGAAGCTTTCTTT	CSLFLEAFF
.	TRBV5-1	.	TRBJ1-2	TGCGCCAGCAGCTTAAGGGACGGTTCATATGGCTACACCTTC	CASSLRDGSYGYTF
.	TRBV7-3	.	TRBJ2-5	TGTGCCAGCAGCTTAAATAGCGGTGAGACCCAGTACTTC	CASSLNSGETQYF